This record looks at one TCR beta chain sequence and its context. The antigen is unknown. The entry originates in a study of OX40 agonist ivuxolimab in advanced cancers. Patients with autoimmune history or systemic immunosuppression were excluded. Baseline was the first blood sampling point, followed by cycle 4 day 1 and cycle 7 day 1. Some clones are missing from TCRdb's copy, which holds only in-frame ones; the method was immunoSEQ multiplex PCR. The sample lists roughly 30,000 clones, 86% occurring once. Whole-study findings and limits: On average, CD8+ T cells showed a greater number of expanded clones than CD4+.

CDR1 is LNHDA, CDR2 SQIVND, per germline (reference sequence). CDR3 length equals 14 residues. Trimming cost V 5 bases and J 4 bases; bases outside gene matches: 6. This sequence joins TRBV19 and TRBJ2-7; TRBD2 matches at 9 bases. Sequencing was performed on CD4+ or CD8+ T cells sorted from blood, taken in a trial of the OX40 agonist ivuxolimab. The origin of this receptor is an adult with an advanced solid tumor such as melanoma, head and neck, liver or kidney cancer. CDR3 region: CASSAGGSRYEQYF. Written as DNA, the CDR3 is TGTGCCAGTAGTGCGGGGGGGAGTCGGTACGAGCAGTACTTC.